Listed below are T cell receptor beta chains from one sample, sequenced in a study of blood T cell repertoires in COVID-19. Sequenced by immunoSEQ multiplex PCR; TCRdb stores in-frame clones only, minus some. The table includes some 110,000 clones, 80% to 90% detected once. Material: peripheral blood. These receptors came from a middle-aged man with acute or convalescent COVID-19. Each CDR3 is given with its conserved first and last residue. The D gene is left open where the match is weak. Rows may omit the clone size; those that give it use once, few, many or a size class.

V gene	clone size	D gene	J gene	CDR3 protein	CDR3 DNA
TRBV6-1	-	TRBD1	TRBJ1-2	CASSEAWTGDYGYTF	TGTGCCAGCAGTGAAGCATGGACAGGGGACTATGGCTACACCTTC
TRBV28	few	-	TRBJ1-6	CASSSLRGADSPLHF	TGTGCCAGCAGTTCACTCAGGGGAGCGGATTCACCCCTCCACTTT
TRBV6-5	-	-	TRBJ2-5	CASTVFDTQETQYF	TGTGCCAGCACCGTATTTGACACCCAAGAGACCCAGTACTTC
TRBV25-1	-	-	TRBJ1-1	CASSVRGTEAFF	TGTGCCAGCAGTGTCCGGGGTACTGAAGCTTTCTTT
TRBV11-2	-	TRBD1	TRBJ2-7	CASSLEDRVYEQYF	TGTGCCAGCAGCTTAGAAGACAGGGTCTACGAGCAGTACTTC
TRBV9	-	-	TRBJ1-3	CASSVAYGRRSGNTIYF	TGTGCCAGCAGCGTAGCTTACGGGAGACGCTCTGGAAACACCATATATTTT
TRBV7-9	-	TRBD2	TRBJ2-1	CASIPVAGGRQFF	TGTGCCAGCATCCCTGTAGCGGGGGGTCGGCAGTTCTTC
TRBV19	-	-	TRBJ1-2	CASHHIQNYGYTF	TGTGCCAGTCACCATATCCAGAACTATGGCTACACCTTC
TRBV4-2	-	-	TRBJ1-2	CASSQNRGGGNGYTF	TGTGCCAGCAGCCAGAACAGAGGCGGGGGAAATGGCTACACCTTC
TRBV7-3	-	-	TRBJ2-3	CASSLSLALDTQYF	TGTGCCAGCAGCTTATCGTTAGCCTTAGATACGCAGTATTTT
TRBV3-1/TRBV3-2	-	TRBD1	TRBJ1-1	CASSQVGTANTEAFF	TGTGCCAGCAGCCAAGTAGGGACAGCGAACACTGAAGCTTTCTTT
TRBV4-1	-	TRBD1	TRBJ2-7	CASSPQQGAPSYEQYF	TGCGCCAGCAGCCCCCAGCAGGGGGCGCCTTCCTACGAGCAGTACTTC
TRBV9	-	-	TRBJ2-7	CASSVDGDEQYF	TGTGCCAGCAGCGTAGACGGGGATGAGCAGTACTTC
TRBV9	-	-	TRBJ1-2	CASSASGFGYGYTF	TGTGCCAGCAGCGCCTCAGGGTTCGGGTATGGCTACACCTTC
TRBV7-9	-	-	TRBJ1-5	CASSLDGSNQPQHF	TGTGCCAGCAGCTTAGACGGTAGCAATCAGCCCCAGCATTTT
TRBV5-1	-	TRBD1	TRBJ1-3	CASSLVGQEWDTIYF	TGCGCCAGCAGCTTGGTGGGACAGGAATGGGACACCATATATTTT
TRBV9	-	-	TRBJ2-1	CASSADWSSYNEQFF	TGTGCCAGCAGCGCGGACTGGAGCTCCTACAATGAGCAGTTCTTC
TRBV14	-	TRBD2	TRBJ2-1	CASSQGARGRASYNEQFF	TGTGCCAGCAGCCAAGGGGCACGCGGGAGGGCCTCCTACAATGAGCAGTTCTTC
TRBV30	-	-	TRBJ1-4	CAWSVFSRTGVEKLFF	TGTGCCTGGAGTGTCTTCTCCCGAACCGGAGTCGAAAAACTGTTTTTT
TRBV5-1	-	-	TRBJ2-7	CASRLRSLANPWDEQYF	TGCGCCAGCCGCTTGAGATCCCTAGCGAACCCCTGGGACGAGCAGTACTTC
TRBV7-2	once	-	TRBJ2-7	CASSSNRDTGQYF	TGTGCCAGCAGCTCCAACCGGGACACTGGACAGTACTTC
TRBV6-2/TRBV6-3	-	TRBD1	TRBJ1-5	CASSQRTGIRQPQHF	TGTGCCAGCAGCCAACGGACAGGCATAAGGCAGCCCCAGCATTTT
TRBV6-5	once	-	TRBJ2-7	CASTFDILSSYEQYF	TGTGCCAGCACCTTCGACATATTGAGCTCCTACGAGCAGTACTTC
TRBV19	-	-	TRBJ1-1	CASRDDTNTEAFF	TGTGCCAGTAGGGATGACACGAACACTGAAGCTTTCTTT
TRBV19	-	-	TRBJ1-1	CASSMRRGSWGTEAFF	TGTGCCAGTAGTATGCGTCGGGGGAGTTGGGGCACTGAAGCTTTCTTT
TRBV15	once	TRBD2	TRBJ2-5	CATSARLAGRETQYF	TGTGCCACCAGCGCTAGACTAGCGGGTAGAGAGACCCAGTACTTC
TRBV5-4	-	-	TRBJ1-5	CASSLAGGQPQHF	TGTGCCAGCAGCTTAGCGGGGGGCCAGCCCCAGCATTTT
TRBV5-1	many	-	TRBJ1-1	CASSLFRDSGTGSEAFF	TGCGCCAGCAGCTTGTTCCGGGACTCCGGGACGGGGAGTGAAGCTTTCTTT
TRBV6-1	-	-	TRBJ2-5	CASSEFWLARETQYF	TGTGCCAGCAGTGAATTCTGGCTAGCGCGAGAGACCCAGTACTTC
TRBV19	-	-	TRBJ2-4	CASSIGAARWDKNIQYF	TGTGCCAGTAGTATTGGGGCAGCTAGGTGGGACAAAAACATTCAGTACTTC
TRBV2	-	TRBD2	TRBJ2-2	CASSGGSGRASGELFF	TGTGCCAGCAGTGGTGGTAGCGGGAGGGCGAGCGGGGAGCTGTTTTTT
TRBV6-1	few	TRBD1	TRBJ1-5	CASSAIGTGGNQPQHF	TGTGCCAGCAGTGCCATTGGGACAGGGGGCAATCAGCCCCAGCATTTT
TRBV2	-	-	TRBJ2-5	CASSDSKRVWQETQYF	TGTGCCAGCAGTGATTCGAAGAGAGTCTGGCAAGAGACCCAGTACTTC
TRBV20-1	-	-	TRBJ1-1	CSAKTIDEAFF	TGCAGTGCTAAAACGATAGATGAAGCTTTCTTT
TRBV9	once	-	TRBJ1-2	CASSVEGAPNYGYTF	TGTGCCAGCAGCGTAGAAGGGGCCCCAAACTATGGCTACACCTTC
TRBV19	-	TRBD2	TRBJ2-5	CASRRGGSGTQYF	TGTGCCAGTAGACGGGGGGGGTCGGGGACCCAGTACTTC
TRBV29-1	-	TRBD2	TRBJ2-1	CSVGQSGGASYNEQFF	TGCAGCGTGGGACAAAGCGGGGGGGCCTCATACAATGAGCAGTTCTTC
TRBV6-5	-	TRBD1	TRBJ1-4	CASERQGAGEKLFF	TGTGCCAGCGAAAGACAGGGGGCGGGGGAAAAACTGTTTTTT
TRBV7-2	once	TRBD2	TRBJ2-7	CASSTQTSGIHEQYF	TGTGCCAGCAGCACGCAGACTAGCGGGATCCACGAGCAGTACTTC
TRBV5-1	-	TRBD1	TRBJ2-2	CASSPGNGQGAGNTGELFF	TGCGCCAGCAGCCCAGGAAACGGACAGGGGGCAGGGAACACCGGGGAGCTGTTTTTT
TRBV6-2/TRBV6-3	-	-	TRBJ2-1	CASSLSGTPSYNEQFF	TGTGCCAGCAGCCTATCCGGGACACCGAGCTACAATGAGCAGTTCTTC
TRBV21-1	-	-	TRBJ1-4	CANPIDSPNTNEKLFF	TGTGCCAACCCCATCGACTCTCCGAACACTAATGAAAAACTGTTTTTT
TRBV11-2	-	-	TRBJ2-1	CASSPALGAVYNEQFF	TGTGCCAGCAGCCCGGCTCTGGGGGCCGTCTACAATGAGCAGTTCTTC
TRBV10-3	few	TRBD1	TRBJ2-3	CAITGDSPTDTQYF	TGTGCCATCACCGGGGACAGCCCCACAGATACGCAGTATTTT
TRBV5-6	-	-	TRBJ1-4	CASSSLQGATNEKLFF	TGTGCCAGCAGCTCGTTACAGGGCGCAACTAATGAAAAACTGTTTTTT
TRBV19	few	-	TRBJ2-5	CASSIVRGARQETQYF	TGTGCCAGTAGTATAGTACGGGGGGCGAGGCAAGAGACCCAGTACTTC
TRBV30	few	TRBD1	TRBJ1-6	CAWSGQGNSPLHF	TGTGCCTGGAGCGGACAGGGGAATTCACCCCTCCACTTT
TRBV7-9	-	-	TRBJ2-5	CASSAETQYF	TGTGCCAGCAGCGCGGAGACCCAGTACTTC
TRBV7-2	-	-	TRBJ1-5	CASSRSGFGSNQPQHF	TGTGCCAGCAGCCGTTCAGGGTTTGGGAGCAATCAGCCCCAGCATTTT